This T cell receptor (beta chain) was captured in a study of CD8 T cells in Susac syndrome. CDR3 length: 14 residues. V lost 3 bases and J 0 bases, leaving 9 bases between the germline ends. Sequencing of TCR beta drew on CD8+ and CD4+ T cells from blood. Controls matched for age and sex were healthy donors. With random hexamers, 0.5 to 1 ug RNA was reverse transcribed. TCRdb used MiXCR to reprocess the immunoSEQ multiplex PCR reads, holding one entry per CDR3 protein. The sample gives some 100,000 distinct CDR3 sequences, 80% to 95% of which show up once; around 0.15% is in the top ten. Sequenced: CD4+ T cells from PBMCs. This TCR was sampled from a human donor in good health. The J gene is TRBJ2-7, the V gene TRBV12-3 or TRBV12-4; possibly TRBD1 for D (6 bases). The CDR3 DNA follows: TGTGCCAGCAGTTTTAGGGGGAGCTCCTACGAGCAGTACTTC. This encodes CASSFRGSSYEQYF.